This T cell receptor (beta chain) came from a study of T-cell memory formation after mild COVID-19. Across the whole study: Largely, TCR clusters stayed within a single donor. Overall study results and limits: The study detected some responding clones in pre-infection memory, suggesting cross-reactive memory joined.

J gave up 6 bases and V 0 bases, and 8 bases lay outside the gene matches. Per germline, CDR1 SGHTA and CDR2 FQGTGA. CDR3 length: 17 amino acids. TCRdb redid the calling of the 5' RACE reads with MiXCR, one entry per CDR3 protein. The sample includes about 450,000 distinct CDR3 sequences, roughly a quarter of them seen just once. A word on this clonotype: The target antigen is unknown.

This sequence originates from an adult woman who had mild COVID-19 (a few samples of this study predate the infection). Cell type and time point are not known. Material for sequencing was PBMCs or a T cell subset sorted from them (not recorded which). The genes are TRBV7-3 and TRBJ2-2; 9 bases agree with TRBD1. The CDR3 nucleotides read TGTGCCAGCAGCTTAACGTCATGGACAGGGGTTTCCGGGGAGCTGTTTTTT. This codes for CASSLTSWTGVSGELFF.